The source of this T cell receptor (beta chain) is a study of early T cells in non-severe SARS-CoV-2 infection. Study-level findings and limits: Matching against VDJdb likely underestimated virus-specific expansions, favoring anti-spike CD8.

The CDR3 is 14 amino acids. Per the germline V gene, CDR1 is MNHNS and CDR2 is SASEGT. V dropped 2 bases and J dropped 5 bases, with 12 bases sitting between them. TCRdb re-called the 5' RACE reads through MiXCR, storing one row per CDR3 protein. This table holds 54,000 or so distinct CDR3 sequences, roughly 12% found once. About this clonotype: Its antigen is still unknown.

The chain carries TRBV6-1 and TRBJ1-1; possible D gene TRBD1, 5 bases. The source material was whole blood. The TCR was taken from an adult who was a healthcare worker with PCR-confirmed SARS-CoV-2 infection or an uninfected control (not recorded which). CDR3 amino acids: CASSEPQARTEAFF. The CDR3 DNA reads TGTGCCAGCAGTGAACCACAGGCCCGGACTGAAGCTTTCTTT.